The T cell receptor beta chain under discussion was sequenced for a study of T cell responses to AZD1222 COVID-19 vaccine. The CDR3 totals 15 residues. The V gene lost 6 bases and the J gene lost 0 bases, with 16 bases spanning the gap. Germline lookup yields CDR1 SGDLS and CDR2 YYNGEE. The table came from immunoSEQ multiplex PCR; TCRdb's copy has only in-frame clones and leaves some out. The sample yields 130,000 to 150,000 clones, 85% to 95% seen once. To note about this clone: Its antigen is undetermined.

Findings and limits, study-wide: Baseline antibody screening turned up just a handful of seropositive AZD1222 recipients. Donors were mostly white British, more females; clonal diversity possibly underestimated. Samples come after the peak T cell response, not at day 14.

Sequenced material: peripheral blood, taken after recovery from COVID-19. The V gene is TRBV9, the J gene TRBJ2-7; D could derive from TRBD1 or TRBD2 (5 bases each). This receptor was taken from an adult who had recovered from COVID-19. The CDR3 DNA reads TGTGCCAGCACCGGACGGACTGGGGCCTCCTACGAGCAGTACTTC. Protein product: CASTGRTGASYEQYF.